This is a list of T cell receptor beta chains from one sample in a study of Ad26.COV2.S vaccination and SARS-CoV-2 variants. Using immunoSEQ multiplex PCR, the repertoire was profiled, and TCRdb retains in-frame clones only, with some absent. There are a few hundred thousand clones in the sample; roughly 90% occur only once, and 3.6% lies in the top ten. The sample was peripheral blood, taken in a trial of Ad26.COV2.S vaccine versus placebo. The receptors stem from a person aged 18-60 years who received the Ad26.COV2.S COVID-19 vaccine or a placebo. CDR3s include the opening cysteine and the closing phenylalanine or tryptophan. D genes are given only for firm matches. Clone size, where shown, is once, few, many, or a class for clones that have expanded.

v_gene: TRBV4-1
len: 16
d_gene: .
j_gene: TRBJ1-6
abundance: few
CDR3nt: TGCGCCAGCAGCAACGAATTCAGAGACCGTAATTCACCCCTCCACTTT
CDR3aa: CASSNEFRDRNSPLHF

v_gene: TRBV27
len: 15
d_gene: TRBD1
j_gene: TRBJ1-2
abundance: .
CDR3nt: TGTGCCAGCTCGATCATTAAGGGGGCAGGCTATGGCTACACCTTC
CDR3aa: CASSIIKGAGYGYTF

v_gene: TRBV5-1
len: 17
d_gene: .
j_gene: TRBJ2-6
abundance: once
CDR3nt: TGCGCCAGCAGCTTGGAACGGGGGGCAACTGGGGCCAACGTCCTGACTTTC
CDR3aa: CASSLERGATGANVLTF

v_gene: TRBV28
len: 15
d_gene: .
j_gene: TRBJ1-5
abundance: .
CDR3nt: TGTGCCAGCAGTTTAACCGGGAGCAGCAATCAGCCCCAGCATTTT
CDR3aa: CASSLTGSSNQPQHF

v_gene: TRBV5-4
len: 16
d_gene: TRBD2
j_gene: TRBJ2-1
abundance: .
CDR3nt: TGTGCCAGCAGCCCGGGTGGGACTAGCGGGGTTTATGAGCAGTTCTTC
CDR3aa: CASSPGGTSGVYEQFF

v_gene: TRBV27
len: 12
d_gene: .
j_gene: TRBJ2-1
abundance: .
CDR3nt: TGTGCCAGCAGTTTCTTGGGGCGTGAGCAGTTCTTC
CDR3aa: CASSFLGREQFF

v_gene: TRBV9
len: 14
d_gene: .
j_gene: TRBJ2-3
abundance: .
CDR3nt: TGTGCCAGCAGCGCGCTAGGGACCTCAGATACGCAGTATTTT
CDR3aa: CASSALGTSDTQYF

v_gene: TRBV9
len: 15
d_gene: TRBD2
j_gene: TRBJ2-1
abundance: .
CDR3nt: TGTGCCAGCAGCCGCGGGGGAAGCTCCTACAATGAGCAGTTCTTC
CDR3aa: CASSRGGSSYNEQFF

v_gene: TRBV2
len: 16
d_gene: .
j_gene: TRBJ2-4
abundance: .
CDR3nt: TGTGCCAGCAGTGAGATGTCGAGGGTAGCCAAAAACATTCAGTACTTC
CDR3aa: CASSEMSRVAKNIQYF

v_gene: TRBV4-3
len: 15
d_gene: TRBD1
j_gene: TRBJ2-3
abundance: .
CDR3nt: TGCGCCAGCAGCCAAGTTTACAGGGGGCGAAATACGCAGTATTTT
CDR3aa: CASSQVYRGRNTQYF

v_gene: TRBV5-5
len: 15
d_gene: .
j_gene: TRBJ2-5
abundance: .
CDR3nt: TGTGCCAGCAGCTTTGGAGGGGACAGCCAAGAGACCCAGTACTTC
CDR3aa: CASSFGGDSQETQYF

v_gene: TRBV29-1
len: 15
d_gene: .
j_gene: TRBJ2-3
abundance: .
CDR3nt: TGCAGCGTTGAAGTGGATAGATATAGCACAGATACGCAGTATTTT
CDR3aa: CSVEVDRYSTDTQYF

v_gene: TRBV11-2
len: 14
d_gene: .
j_gene: TRBJ1-1
abundance: .
CDR3nt: TGTGCCAGCAGCTTAGAGAGGATGAACACTGAAGCTTTCTTT
CDR3aa: CASSLERMNTEAFF

v_gene: TRBV28
len: 17
d_gene: .
j_gene: TRBJ2-1
abundance: .
CDR3nt: TGTGCCAGCAGTGGGGACCGGGACTCCCTTTCCTACAATGAGCAGTTCTTC
CDR3aa: CASSGDRDSLSYNEQFF

v_gene: TRBV9
len: 16
d_gene: TRBD2
j_gene: TRBJ2-7
abundance: .
CDR3nt: TGTGCCAGCAGCGTCGAGGGCGGGGGGCTCTCCTACGAGCAGTACTTC
CDR3aa: CASSVEGGGLSYEQYF